The present T cell receptor beta chain was sequenced within a study of graft-versus-host responses after intestinal transplantation. Study information: As for transplant type, recipients had multivisceral, liver-intestinal, or isolated intestinal grafts.

Sequenced by immunoSEQ multiplex PCR; TCRdb stores in-frame clones only, minus some. The sample includes 70,000 to 95,000 clones, under 90% seen only once; the top ten take around 0.11%. Concerning this clone: What it binds is unknown.

The V gene's germline CDR1 is MNHEY and CDR2 SVGAGI. The CDR3 totals 15 residues. The V gene end was trimmed by 2 bases and the J gene end by 0 bases; junction bases not matched to a gene: 1. Overall study results and limits: Among recipient marrow samples, GvH clones were found; some appeared first in ileum or blood. Allograft graft-versus-host to host-versus-graft clonal ratios ran high in patients with graft-donor T cell macrochimerism. Early HvG declines after transplant were associated with peak circulating GvH clone levels.

This TCR was recovered from a human donor who received an intestinal transplant. The source material was unstimulated CD4+ T cells sorted from spleen or lymph node cells, sampled before intestinal transplant. This sequence joins TRBV6-5 and TRBJ2-1; the match to TRBD2 covers 7 bases. The CDR3 sequence is CASSYGGVSYNEQFF. The CDR3 region has the DNA TGTGCCAGCAGTTACGGGGGGGTCTCCTACAATGAGCAGTTCTTC.